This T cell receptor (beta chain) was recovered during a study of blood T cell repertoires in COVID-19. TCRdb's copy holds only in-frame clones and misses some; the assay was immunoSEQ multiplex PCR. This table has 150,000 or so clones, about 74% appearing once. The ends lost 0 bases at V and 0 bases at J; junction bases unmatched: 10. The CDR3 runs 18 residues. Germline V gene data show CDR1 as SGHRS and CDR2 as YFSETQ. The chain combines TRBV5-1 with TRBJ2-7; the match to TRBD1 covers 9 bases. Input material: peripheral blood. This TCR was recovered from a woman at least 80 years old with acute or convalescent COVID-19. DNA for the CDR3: TGCGCCAGCAGCTTGGACCTGACCGGGACAGGGTTCTCCTACGAGCAGTACTTC. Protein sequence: CASSLDLTGTGFSYEQYF.